This T cell receptor (beta chain) came from a study of T cell responses to AZD1222 COVID-19 vaccine. Assay used: immunoSEQ multiplex PCR; TCRdb lists only in-frame clones, some missing. The table shows tens of thousands of clones, with roughly 90% occurring only once. Remarks on this clone: Antigen: not known.

With 4 bases removed from V and 8 bases from J, the gap between germline ends came to 18 bases. The CDR3 has 15 residues. The germline CDR1 and CDR2 sequences are SNHLY and FYNNEI. Study-wide results and caveats: Sampled repertoires all dated from after the peak T cell response.

The origin of this receptor is an adult in good health. The chain employs TRBV2 and TRBJ2-1, with D tentatively TRBD2 (6 bases). The material was peripheral blood, obtained on day 0 of AZD1222 vaccination. DNA for the CDR3: TGTGCCAGCAGTGCCACTAGCTTAAGGGTCGATGAGCAGTTCTTC. It encodes CASSATSLRVDEQFF. Supplemented by reference TRBV2 and TRBJ2-1, the full variable domain reads EPEVTQTPSHQVTQMGQEVILRCVPISNHLYFYWYRQILGQKVEFLVSFYNNEISEKSEIFDDQFSVERPDGSNFTLKIRSTKLEDSAMYFCASSATSLRVDEQFFGPGTRLTVL.